One and the same sample provided the 10 T cell receptor beta chains below, sequenced in a study of naive and memory T cell subsets. The beta constant-region primer was an equimolar mix of two oligonucleotides covering TRBC1 and TRBC2. The ligated cDNA underwent four PCR rounds using SP2 and nested alpha and beta constant-region primers. TCRdb analysed the UMI-ligation and nested PCR reads with MiXCR anew, one entry per CDR3 protein. The sample carries 95,000 to 150,000 distinct CDR3 sequences, just over 35% recorded once. The sequenced sample consisted of central memory CD4+ T cells from blood. The receptors come from a human donor in good health.

The chain has TRBV12-3 or TRBV12-4 and TRBJ2-2, with D tentatively TRBD2 (5 bases). The V and J ends lost 3 bases and 4 bases respectively, with 9 bases between them. The CDR3 has 14 residues. Written as DNA, the CDR3 is TGTGCCAGCAGTTTGAGGGAGACCACCGGGGAGCTGTTTTTT. Residues: CASSLRETTGELFF.

Worth noting for this clonotype: At one end, the junction sequence differs from germline, possibly due to a read error. The chain carries TRBV5-1 and TRBJ1-6; the D is unclear. This CDR3 is built from 13 residues. Germline V lookup: CDR1 SGHRS, CDR2 YFSETQ. The CDR3 DNA reads TGCACCAGCAGCACGTCAATAGGATCACCCCTCCACTTT. As protein: CTSSTSIGSPLHF.

This chain links TRBV2 with TRBJ2-2; 9 bases line up with TRBD2. There are 14 residues in the CDR3. Trimming cost V 4 bases and J 7 bases; bases outside gene matches: 4. Germline CDR1 is SNHLY and CDR2 is FYNNEI. CDR3 in amino acids: CASSVGSGSGELFF. The CDR3 region has the DNA TGTGCCAGCAGTGTCGGTAGCGGGAGCGGGGAGCTGTTTTTT. Complete variable domain (other parts from reference TRBV2 and TRBJ2-2): EPEVTQTPSHQVTQMGQEVILRCVPISNHLYFYWYRQILGQKVEFLVSFYNNEISEKSEIFDDQFSVERPDGSNFTLKIRSTKLEDSAMYFCASSVGSGSGELFFGEGSRLTVL.

With regard to this clonotype: A junction boundary mismatches the germline segment, possibly from a read error. The chain couples TRBV7-7 to TRBJ2-7; D unresolved. This CDR3 region has 14 residues. The germline V gene encodes CDR1 SSHAT and CDR2 FNYEAQ (reference sequence). Here the CDR3 DNA reads TGTGCTAGCAGCCCCGAATGGGGAAGCTACGAGCAGTACTTC. It translates to CASSPEWGSYEQYF.

This clonotype has a count of ten or more. The V call is TRBV6-2 or TRBV6-3, the J call TRBJ2-6; the D is unclear. This CDR3 region has 14 residues. Germline CDR1 reads MNHEY; CDR2 reads SVGEGT. The V end lost 11 bases, the J end lost 0 bases, and 11 bases lay between the germline ends. CDR3 residues: CASHWVSGANVLTF. Here the CDR3 DNA reads TGTGCCTCCCATTGGGTCTCTGGGGCCAACGTCCTGACTTTC.

The chain carries TRBV20-1 and TRBJ1-2; D might be TRBD1 (5 bases). This CDR3 is built from 13 residues. Germline V gene sequence: CDR1 DFQATT, CDR2 SNEGSKA (reference sequence). Trimming shortened V by 3 bases and J by 1 base, and 9 bases separated the two germline ends. The CDR3 loop is CSASGTVNYGYTF. For the CDR3, the DNA is TGCAGTGCTAGCGGGACGGTTAACTATGGCTACACCTTC.

This clonotype was seen only once. Here the CDR3 reads CASSHQREGSEQFF. The CDR3 DNA is TGTGCCAGCAGCCACCAGCGGGAGGGAAGTGAGCAGTTCTTC. This sequence joins TRBV7-8 and TRBJ2-1; the match to TRBD2 covers 10 bases. This CDR3 spans 14 amino acids. Germline V gene data show CDR1 as SGHVS and CDR2 as FQNEAQ. V lost 5 bases and J lost 9; bases outside the gene matches: 7.

The rearrangement links TRBV6-6 to TRBJ2-1; TRBD2 matches at 8 bases. The germline CDR1 and CDR2 sequences are MNHNY and SVGAGI (reference sequence). The CDR3 consists of 16 residues. The V and J ends lost 2 bases and 3 bases, in that order; junction bases with no gene match: 6. The CDR3 bases are TGTGCCAGCAGTTACGTGGCGGGAGGAATCTACAATGAGCAGTTCTTC. Translation: CASSYVAGGIYNEQFF.

V usage is TRBV18 and J usage is TRBJ2-4; a weak D match, TRBD1 (6 bases). CDR3 length: 17 residues. CDR1 and CDR2 from the germline V gene are KGHSH and LQKENI. With 1 base removed from V and 7 bases from J, the gap between germline ends came to 20 bases. The CDR3 loop reads CASSPRAEGAGQNIQYF. The CDR3 DNA follows: TGTGCCAGCTCACCACGGGCCGAAGGGGCAGGACAGAACATTCAGTACTTC.

This clonotype was seen only a few times. This chain connects TRBV20-1 to TRBJ1-1; 7 bases match TRBD1. The CDR3 is made up of 14 amino acids. CDR1 is DFQATT and CDR2 is SNEGSKA in the germline V gene (reference sequence). Trimming took 0 bases from V and 4 from J; bases not matched to a gene: 5. The CDR3 here is CSARDGSGGTEAFF. The CDR3 DNA reads as TGCAGTGCTAGAGATGGGTCAGGGGGCACTGAAGCTTTCTTT.